The 18 T cell receptor beta chains below were found in one sample sequenced in a study of cytomegalovirus exposure and HLA in healthy donors. Amplification used 60 Vbeta primers and 13 Jbeta primers. Profiling relied on immunoSEQ multiplex PCR, and the TCRdb table lists in-frame clones only, not all of them. Of roughly 100,000 clones listed, more than 65% were seen once; the top ten hold roughly 0.76%. Sequencing input: PBMCs. These receptors all stem from a boy aged 10-17 years in good health and CMV-seronegative.

This clone was seen more than once but under ten times. The chain uses TRBV30 and TRBJ1-4; 9 bases are shared with TRBD1. The CDR3 consists of 15 residues. Germline V gene sequence: CDR1 GTSNPN, CDR2 SVGIG (reference sequence). V lost 2 bases and J lost 8; bases outside the gene matches: 9. The DNA for the CDR3 is TGTGCCTGGAGTAAGAACACAGGGGGCGCGGAAAAACTGTTTTTT. Protein: CAWSKNTGGAEKLFF.

This chain links TRBV9 with TRBJ2-3; tentative D call: TRBD2 (6 bases). Germline V lookup: CDR1 SGDLS, CDR2 YYNGEE. With 6 bases removed from V and 2 bases from J, the gap between germline ends came to 16 bases. This CDR3 comprises 15 residues. The DNA for the CDR3 is TGTGCCAGCATAGGTCGCGGGGTTGACACAGATACGCAGTATTTT. It encodes CASIGRGVDTDTQYF.

This clone was seen once. This rearrangement joins TRBV4-3 to TRBJ1-1; TRBD1 is a possible D gene (6 bases). Between the trimmed V and J ends, which lost 0 bases and 5 bases, there was a span of 13 bases. This CDR3 has 15 residues. CDR1 is LGHNA and CDR2 is YSLEER in the germline V gene. Here the CDR3 reads CASSQDEGVGTEAFF. The CDR3 region has the DNA TGCGCCAGCAGCCAAGATGAGGGGGTGGGTACTGAAGCTTTCTTT.

This clone showed up just a few times. The chain uses TRBV6-6 and TRBJ2-3; tentative D call: TRBD2 (6 bases). This CDR3 has 13 residues. V lost 8 bases to trimming and J lost 2 bases, with 11 bases between them. Looked up from germline, CDR1 is MNHNY and CDR2 is SVGAGI (reference sequence). CDR3 in DNA: TGTGCCAGCGGGGGGATGTACACAGATACGCAGTATTTT. Its translation is CASGGMYTDTQYF.

The J gene is TRBJ2-5, the V gene TRBV5-4, with a tentative D call TRBD1 (6 bases). The CDR3 runs 15 residues. The germline V gene encodes CDR1 SGHNT and CDR2 YYREEE (reference sequence). The V end lost 0 bases, the J end lost 5 bases, and 14 bases lay between the germline ends. CDR3 loop: CASSLGAGVAETQYF. The CDR3 DNA reads as TGTGCCAGCAGCTTGGGGGCAGGGGTCGCCGAGACCCAGTACTTC.

J is TRBJ1-4 and V is TRBV7-2; D is undetermined. This CDR3 comprises 14 residues. V lost 5 bases, J lost 6 bases, and 13 bases lay in between. Germline V CDR1 and CDR2: SGHTA, FQGNSA. The DNA for the CDR3 is TGTGCCAGCAGCGTGGACTGGGGTGATGAAAAACTGTTTTTT. Amino acids: CASSVDWGDEKLFF.

This clone turned up a few times. The chain is built from TRBV5-6 and TRBJ1-1; 9 nucleotides line up with TRBD1. The V and J ends lost 4 bases and 11 bases, in that order; junction bases with no gene match: 6. The CDR3 has 12 amino acids. Germline V gene sequence: CDR1 SGHDT, CDR2 YYEEEE. The CDR3 is CASSPGTGRAFF. In DNA form, the CDR3 reads TGTGCCAGCAGCCCGGGGACAGGGAGGGCTTTCTTT. The full variable domain, its missing parts supplied by reference TRBV5-6 and TRBJ1-1, is DAGVTQSPTHLIKTRGQQVTLRCSPKSGHDTVSWYQQALGQGPQFIFQYYEEEERQRGNFPDRFSGHQFPNYSSELNVNALLLGDSALYLCASSPGTGRAFFGQGTRLTVV.

The rearrangement links TRBV5-1 to TRBJ2-2, with D possibly being TRBD2 (6 bases). Germline lookup yields CDR1 SGHRS and CDR2 YFSETQ. This CDR3 is built from 15 residues. Deletions cut 0 bases from V and 7 bases from J, with 13 bases between. Here the CDR3 DNA reads TGCGCCAGCAGCTTGGAGGCGGGGAGGTACGGGGAGCTGTTTTTT. Translation gives CASSLEAGRYGELFF.

This clone was seen a few times. The CDR3 loop is CASSMTATNEKLFF. CDR3 sequence (DNA): TGTGCCAGTAGTATGACAGCAACTAATGAAAAACTGTTTTTT. This sequence joins TRBV19 and TRBJ1-4, with D possibly being TRBD1 (5 bases). Germline V gene data show CDR1 as LNHDA and CDR2 as SQIVND (reference sequence). The ends were cut back, 3 bases at V and 0 bases at J, with 5 bases in the middle. The CDR3 totals 14 residues. Full variable domain (rest looked up from reference TRBV19 and TRBJ1-4): DGGITQSPKYLFRKEGQNVTLSCEQNLNHDAMYWYRQDPGQGLRLIYYSQIVNDFQKGDIAEGYSVSREKKESFPLTVTSAQKNPTAFYLCASSMTATNEKLFFGSGTQLSVL.

The chain joins TRBV28 to TRBJ2-5, with TRBD2 identical over 7 bases. This CDR3 comprises 15 residues. The germline CDR1 and CDR2 sequences are MDHEN and SYDVKM. V shed 2 bases and J 7 bases; nucleotides not matched to a gene: 10. In nucleotides, the CDR3 is TGTGCCAGCAGTTTAACGGGAGGCCCCTCGGGGACCCAGTACTTC. The encoded protein is CASSLTGGPSGTQYF.

This chain joins TRBV13 and TRBJ2-5; 16 bases fit TRBD2. The CDR3 contains 14 residues. CDR1 and CDR2 from the germline V gene are PRHDT and FYEKMQ (reference sequence). J lost 11 bases, V lost 5 bases, and 5 bases had no gene match. The CDR3 coding sequence is TGTGCCAGCAGCGCGGGGACTAGCGGGGGGGAGCAGTACTTC. This codes for CASSAGTSGGEQYF.

Comment on this clone: The identical CDR3 is also encoded by other nucleotide sequences in the sample. This chain joins TRBV19 and TRBJ2-7; perhaps TRBD1 as D (6 bases). Germline V lookup: CDR1 LNHDA, CDR2 SQIVND (reference sequence). The CDR3 covers 13 residues. The V gene lost 5 bases and the J gene lost 0 bases, with 8 bases spanning the gap. The CDR3 here is CASSLDSSYEQYF. CDR3 coding DNA: TGTGCCAGTAGTCTGGACAGCTCCTACGAGCAGTACTTC.

This rearrangement joins TRBV5-3 to TRBJ1-1; a possible D gene is TRBD1 (6 bases). TRBV5-3 is an ORF; its function is uncertain. The V end lost 3 bases, the J end lost 10 bases, and 16 bases lay between the germline ends. CDR3 length equals 13 residues. CDR3 sequence (DNA): TGTGCCAGAAGCTCAAATTACAGGGCTAGAGCTTTCTTT. Translation: CARSSNYRARAFF.

The V gene is TRBV6-5, the J gene TRBJ1-5, with D tentatively TRBD1 (6 bases). Germline CDR1 is MNHEY and CDR2 is SVGAGI. Trimming removed 1 base from V and 2 bases from J, with 9 bases in between. The CDR3 runs 15 residues. The CDR3 region is CASSYFSGGNQPQHF. In DNA, the CDR3 is TGTGCCAGCAGTTACTTTTCAGGGGGCAATCAGCCCCAGCATTTT.

The V gene is TRBV27, the J gene TRBJ2-5; tentative D call: TRBD2 (7 bases). The CDR3 contains 19 residues. Trimming cost V 3 bases and J 1 base, with 24 bases left between them. Germline lookup yields CDR1 MNHEY and CDR2 SMNVEV (reference sequence). In nucleotides, the CDR3 is TGTGCCAGCAGTTTCCAATACCGGGGGGCCGGAGTCGGCCAAGAGACCCAGTACTTC. It codes for CASSFQYRGAGVGQETQYF.

This chain uses TRBV7-3 with TRBJ2-1; the match to TRBD1 covers 8 bases. Germline loops: CDR1 SGHTA, CDR2 FQGTGA. V shed 4 bases, J shed 0 bases, and the junction held 5 bases outside the gene matches. This CDR3 has 16 residues. The CDR3 protein is CASSSQGAVSYNEQFF. CDR3 sequence (DNA): TGTGCCAGCAGCTCCCAGGGGGCGGTCTCCTACAATGAGCAGTTCTTC. Combining the CDR3 with reference TRBV7-3 and TRBJ2-1 gives the whole variable domain GAGVSQTPSNKVTEKGKYVELRCDPISGHTALYWYRQSLGQGPEFLIYFQGTGAADDSGLPNDRFFAVRPEGSVSTLKIQRTERGDSAVYLCASSSQGAVSYNEQFFGPGTRLTVL.

This chain links TRBV7-9 with TRBJ1-1; D is possibly TRBD1 (6 bases). This CDR3 region has 16 residues. With 3 bases removed from V and 4 bases from J, the gap between germline ends came to 18 bases. CDR1 is SEHNR, CDR2 FQNEAQ, per germline (reference sequence). The CDR3 loop reads CASSLGPMKGGTEAFF. The CDR3 region has the DNA TGTGCCAGCAGCTTGGGCCCCATGAAAGGGGGCACTGAAGCTTTCTTT.

The chain links TRBV27 to TRBJ1-4; no clear D gene. The CDR3 totals 14 residues. Trimming stripped 6 bases from V and 8 bases from J, with 16 bases between. Germline assignment: CDR1 MNHEY and CDR2 SMNVEV (reference sequence). The CDR3 region is CASRTMVGGEKLFF. CDR3 DNA: TGTGCCAGCAGAACCATGGTAGGAGGAGAAAAACTGTTTTTT. Based on the CDR3 plus reference TRBV27 and TRBJ1-4, the full variable domain is EAQVTQNPRYLITVTGKKLTVTCSQNMNHEYMSWYRQDPGLGLRQIYYSMNVEVTDKGDVPEGYKVSRKEKRNFPLILESPSPNQTSLYFCASRTMVGGEKLFFGSGTQLSVL.